Listed below are T cell receptor beta chains from one sample, sequenced in a study of T cells in Graves' hyperthyroidism and ophthalmopathy. TCRdb ran MiXCR on the multiplex PCR reads and lists one entry per CDR3 protein. The sample has 500,000 to 650,000 distinct CDR3 sequences, 11% to 15% seen once. The sample was blood. The receptor set was obtained from a woman aged 40 to 49 with Graves' hyperthyroidism. Each CDR3 is given with its conserved first and last residue. D genes are given only for firm matches. Part of the rows lack a size; the others show once, few, many or a class for expanded clones.

v_gene: TRBV20-1
abundance: many
d_gene: .
j_gene: TRBJ2-1
CDR3nt: TGCAGTGCTAGAGACCGGAGGGGGGTCGCCCCCTCGGATGAGCAGTTCTTC
CDR3aa: CSARDRRGVAPSDEQFF

v_gene: TRBV20-1
abundance: .
d_gene: .
j_gene: TRBJ2-7
CDR3nt: TGCAGTGCTAGAGCCCAGCCCGGGTCAATGGGCAAGCAGTACTTC
CDR3aa: CSARAQPGSMGKQYF

v_gene: TRBV5-1
abundance: few
d_gene: .
j_gene: TRBJ2-5
CDR3nt: TGCGCCAGCAGAGGGGGGGCTATTTTAAAAGAGACCCAGTACTTC
CDR3aa: CASRGGAILKETQYF

v_gene: TRBV14
abundance: .
d_gene: TRBD2
j_gene: TRBJ2-1
CDR3nt: TGTGCCAGCAGCCAAGGGGAAAGTAGCGGGAGCTCCTACAATGAGCAGTTCTTC
CDR3aa: CASSQGESSGSSYNEQFF

v_gene: TRBV28
abundance: .
d_gene: TRBD2
j_gene: TRBJ2-5
CDR3nt: TGTGCCAGCAGTTCCTGGACTAGCGGGGGGGAGACCCAGTACTTC
CDR3aa: CASSSWTSGGETQYF

v_gene: TRBV27
abundance: .
d_gene: .
j_gene: TRBJ2-5
CDR3nt: TGTGCCAGCAGTTTATCGATCCAGTACGAAGAGACCCAGTACTTC
CDR3aa: CASSLSIQYEETQYF

v_gene: TRBV20-1
abundance: many
d_gene: TRBD1
j_gene: TRBJ2-5
CDR3nt: TGCAGTGCTAACAGGGGTTTCCAAGAGACCCAGTACTTC
CDR3aa: CSANRGFQETQYF

v_gene: TRBV11-2
abundance: many
d_gene: TRBD1
j_gene: TRBJ2-1
CDR3nt: TGTGCCAGCAGCACCTACAGGGGGCCGGCCAATGAGCAGTTCTTC
CDR3aa: CASSTYRGPANEQFF

v_gene: TRBV12-3/TRBV12-4
abundance: .
d_gene: .
j_gene: TRBJ2-7
CDR3nt: TGTGCCAGCAGTCCGGGGGGAGCAGGGGCCTACGAGCAGTACTTC
CDR3aa: CASSPGGAGAYEQYF

v_gene: TRBV2
abundance: many
d_gene: TRBD1
j_gene: TRBJ2-3
CDR3nt: TGTGCCAGCAGTATACAGGGGGCTACAGATACGCAGTATTTT
CDR3aa: CASSIQGATDTQYF

v_gene: TRBV28
abundance: .
d_gene: .
j_gene: TRBJ1-5
CDR3nt: TGTGCCAGCAGCCCCATGGGGCCAGAATATAGCAATCAGCCCCAGCATTTT
CDR3aa: CASSPMGPEYSNQPQHF

v_gene: TRBV29-1
abundance: few
d_gene: TRBD1
j_gene: TRBJ2-3
CDR3nt: TGCAGCGTTGAAGCACAGGGGCCGGGCACAGATACGCAGTATTTT
CDR3aa: CSVEAQGPGTDTQYF

v_gene: TRBV12-5
abundance: .
d_gene: .
j_gene: TRBJ2-2
CDR3nt: TGTGCTAGTGGTTTCTCTGCTAGCGAGAACACCGGGGAGCTGTTTTTT
CDR3aa: CASGFSASENTGELFF

v_gene: TRBV20-1
abundance: few
d_gene: TRBD2
j_gene: TRBJ2-1
CDR3nt: TGCAGTGCTAAAGGGACTAGCGGTTACAATGAGCAGTTCTTC
CDR3aa: CSAKGTSGYNEQFF

v_gene: TRBV24-1
abundance: few
d_gene: .
j_gene: TRBJ2-1
CDR3nt: TGTGCCACCAGTGATTTGGGTGAGCAGTTCTTC
CDR3aa: CATSDLGEQFF

v_gene: TRBV5-1
abundance: many
d_gene: TRBD2
j_gene: TRBJ2-7
CDR3nt: TGCGCCAGCAGCCCTGTTGCTAGCGGGAGCTCCTACGAGCAGTACTTC
CDR3aa: CASSPVASGSSYEQYF

v_gene: TRBV28
abundance: many
d_gene: TRBD1
j_gene: TRBJ2-7
CDR3nt: TGTGCCAGCAGCGGGACAGGAAGACGATACGAGCAGTACTTC
CDR3aa: CASSGTGRRYEQYF

v_gene: TRBV10-3
abundance: .
d_gene: TRBD2
j_gene: TRBJ2-7
CDR3nt: TGTGCCATCAGTGGGGGGACTAGCGGGCTTTACGAGCAGTACTTC
CDR3aa: CAISGGTSGLYEQYF

v_gene: TRBV24-1
abundance: many
d_gene: .
j_gene: TRBJ2-7
CDR3nt: TGTGCCACCGGAGGGGACTTTCTTAGCTCCTACGAGCAGTACTTC
CDR3aa: CATGGDFLSSYEQYF

v_gene: TRBV18
abundance: many
d_gene: .
j_gene: TRBJ1-1
CDR3nt: TGTGCCAGCTCACCGGCCATGAACACTGAAGCTTTCTTT
CDR3aa: CASSPAMNTEAFF

v_gene: TRBV5-1
abundance: many
d_gene: .
j_gene: TRBJ2-1
CDR3nt: TGCGCCAGCAGACCTCTCGGGACAAACTCCTACAATGAGCAGTTCTTC
CDR3aa: CASRPLGTNSYNEQFF

v_gene: TRBV12-3/TRBV12-4
abundance: .
d_gene: TRBD1
j_gene: TRBJ1-2
CDR3nt: TGTGCCAGCAGTCAGACGGACAGGGGGCGGTCCTATGGCTACACCTTC
CDR3aa: CASSQTDRGRSYGYTF

v_gene: TRBV5-1
abundance: many
d_gene: .
j_gene: TRBJ2-2
CDR3nt: TGCGCCAGCAGCCAAAACCCGACAGACACCGGGGAGCTGTTTTTT
CDR3aa: CASSQNPTDTGELFF

v_gene: TRBV28
abundance: many
d_gene: TRBD2
j_gene: TRBJ2-7
CDR3nt: TGTGCCAGCAGTTCCCGACGGACTAGCGGGATAATCTACGAGCAGTACTTC
CDR3aa: CASSSRRTSGIIYEQYF

v_gene: TRBV7-9
abundance: many
d_gene: .
j_gene: TRBJ1-1
CDR3nt: TGTGCCAGCAGCCCCACAGGGTTGGAAGCTTTCTTT
CDR3aa: CASSPTGLEAFF

v_gene: TRBV20-1
abundance: many
d_gene: .
j_gene: TRBJ2-3
CDR3nt: TGCAGTGCCCCACCAGTTACAGATACGCAGTATTTT
CDR3aa: CSAPPVTDTQYF

v_gene: TRBV19
abundance: few
d_gene: TRBD1
j_gene: TRBJ2-6
CDR3nt: TGTGCCAGTAGCCCATACCCGGGACAGGGGGCGGCTGAGGCCAACGTCCTGACTTTC
CDR3aa: CASSPYPGQGAAEANVLTF

v_gene: TRBV27
abundance: many
d_gene: TRBD1
j_gene: TRBJ2-7
CDR3nt: TGTGCCAGCAGTTCGGTGGGACAGGGTCGGAGTAACGAGCAGTACTTC
CDR3aa: CASSSVGQGRSNEQYF

v_gene: TRBV28
abundance: few
d_gene: TRBD1
j_gene: TRBJ1-1
CDR3nt: TGTGTGTCAAAGTGGGACAGAAGGAACACTGAAGCTTTCTTT
CDR3aa: CVSKWDRRNTEAFF

v_gene: TRBV6-1
abundance: .
d_gene: .
j_gene: TRBJ2-2
CDR3nt: TGTGCCAGCCTCAGGCAGGGTATCACCGGGGAGCTGTTTTTT
CDR3aa: CASLRQGITGELFF

v_gene: TRBV19
abundance: few
d_gene: TRBD2
j_gene: TRBJ2-2
CDR3nt: TGTGCCAGTAGAATGACTAGCGGGAGCGCCGGGGAGCTGTTTTTT
CDR3aa: CASRMTSGSAGELFF

v_gene: TRBV7-2
abundance: few
d_gene: .
j_gene: TRBJ1-5
CDR3nt: TGTGCCAGCAGCTTACTATTTACGGGACCCCATCAGCCCCAGCATTTT
CDR3aa: CASSLLFTGPHQPQHF

v_gene: TRBV7-9
abundance: .
d_gene: .
j_gene: TRBJ1-4
CDR3nt: TGTGCCAGCAGCTCAAATGCGGGCTTTGGAGAAAAACTGTTTTTT
CDR3aa: CASSSNAGFGEKLFF

v_gene: TRBV12-3/TRBV12-4
abundance: .
d_gene: TRBD1
j_gene: TRBJ1-4
CDR3nt: TGTGCCAGCAGTTTTGGAGGGGGCCGTGAAAAACTGTTTTTT
CDR3aa: CASSFGGGREKLFF

v_gene: TRBV29-1
abundance: .
d_gene: .
j_gene: TRBJ2-2
CDR3nt: TGCAGCGTCCGTCTATCAGGGAGCACCGGGGAGCTGTTTTTT
CDR3aa: CSVRLSGSTGELFF

v_gene: TRBV20-1
abundance: many
d_gene: .
j_gene: TRBJ2-7
CDR3nt: TGCAGTGCTAGAGTCAGGGGACCCTACGAGCAGTACTTC
CDR3aa: CSARVRGPYEQYF

v_gene: TRBV28
abundance: many
d_gene: .
j_gene: TRBJ2-7
CDR3nt: TGTGCCAGCTCCACGGGGCGGAACGAGCAGTACTTC
CDR3aa: CASSTGRNEQYF

v_gene: TRBV29-1
abundance: once
d_gene: .
j_gene: TRBJ1-2
CDR3nt: TGCAGCGTTGTCACAGGGCGCGGTGGCTACACCTTC
CDR3aa: CSVVTGRGGYTF

v_gene: TRBV12-5
abundance: many
d_gene: .
j_gene: TRBJ2-7
CDR3nt: TGTGCTAGTGGTTTGGCTCCGGGACCCAGAGCAACCTACGAGCAGTACTTC
CDR3aa: CASGLAPGPRATYEQYF

v_gene: TRBV29-1
abundance: many
d_gene: TRBD1
j_gene: TRBJ2-3
CDR3nt: TGCAGCGTCGACAGGGGGACAGATACGCAGTATTTT
CDR3aa: CSVDRGTDTQYF

v_gene: TRBV29-1
abundance: many
d_gene: TRBD2
j_gene: TRBJ2-3
CDR3nt: TGCAGCGTTGAAATACAGGGGACTAGCGGGAGAAAGGATACGCAGTATTTT
CDR3aa: CSVEIQGTSGRKDTQYF

v_gene: TRBV12-3/TRBV12-4
abundance: many
d_gene: TRBD1
j_gene: TRBJ1-5
CDR3nt: TGTGCCAGCAGTTCCTCGGACAGGGACAATCAGCCCCAGCATTTT
CDR3aa: CASSSSDRDNQPQHF

v_gene: TRBV3-1
abundance: few
d_gene: TRBD2
j_gene: TRBJ2-7
CDR3nt: TGTGTCAGCAGCCTGGCTAGCGGGTACGAGCAGTACTTC
CDR3aa: CVSSLASGYEQYF

v_gene: TRBV11-2
abundance: .
d_gene: .
j_gene: TRBJ2-3
CDR3nt: TGTGCCAGCAGCCGGACCGTGATAAGCCGAGATACGCAGTATTTT
CDR3aa: CASSRTVISRDTQYF

v_gene: TRBV5-1
abundance: many
d_gene: .
j_gene: TRBJ2-1
CDR3nt: TGCGCCAGCAGCCCTACGACTAGTCCATACAATGAGCAGTTCTTC
CDR3aa: CASSPTTSPYNEQFF

v_gene: TRBV5-6
abundance: few
d_gene: .
j_gene: TRBJ2-7
CDR3nt: TGTGCCAGCAGCACGGGGACGGGGTGGGGGACCTACGAGCAGTACTTC
CDR3aa: CASSTGTGWGTYEQYF

v_gene: TRBV6-1
abundance: many
d_gene: TRBD1
j_gene: TRBJ1-5
CDR3nt: TGTGCCAGCAGTGCGACAGGGGATAGCAATCAGCCCCAGCATTTT
CDR3aa: CASSATGDSNQPQHF

v_gene: TRBV19
abundance: few
d_gene: .
j_gene: TRBJ1-5
CDR3nt: TGTGCCAGTAGTATAGTGCCCGGGACACTCAATCAGCCCCAGCATTTT
CDR3aa: CASSIVPGTLNQPQHF

v_gene: TRBV30
abundance: many
d_gene: .
j_gene: TRBJ2-7
CDR3nt: TGTGCCTGGAGTAGGGTAGACTACGAGCAGTACTTC
CDR3aa: CAWSRVDYEQYF

v_gene: TRBV5-1
abundance: many
d_gene: .
j_gene: TRBJ2-7
CDR3nt: TGCGCCAGCAGCTTGGGACAGGAAGGCTACGAGCAGTACTTC
CDR3aa: CASSLGQEGYEQYF